What follows are 27 T cell receptor beta chains derived from one specimen sequenced in a study of prognosis after radiotherapy for stage I lung cancer. Multiplex PCR, run in two rounds, amplified TCR beta CDR3 from genomic DNA. The first round of PCR was done with primers that matched each TRBV and TRBJ gene. MiXCR was run by TCRdb on the multiplex PCR reads, yielding one entry per CDR3 protein. The repertoire holds some 39,000 distinct CDR3 sequences, with about 24% as singletons. The sample was PBMCs, taken before or after stereotactic body radiation therapy (not recorded which). The receptors shown here come from a donor of 50 years or more with non-small cell lung cancer.

Notes on this clonotype: At one end the junction does not follow the germline gene, possibly because of a read error. The genes are TRBV20-1 and TRBJ2-7, with D unclear. The CDR3 is made up of 14 amino acids. Germline V gene data show CDR1 as DFQATT and CDR2 as SNEGSKA (reference sequence). The CDR3 DNA sequence: TGCAGTTCTTACCCGGGCATGACCCCCTACGGGCAGTACTTC. Amino acids: CSSYPGMTPYGQYF.

This clonotype came up many times. The rearrangement joins TRBV18 to TRBJ2-1; TRBD1 might be the D (7 bases). The CDR3 spans 16 residues. The V end lost 1 base, the J end lost 3 bases, and 13 bases lay between the germline ends. Looked up from germline, CDR1 is KGHSH and CDR2 is LQKENI. The CDR3 coding sequence is TGTGCCAGCTCACCACAGGGGGCGGGACTCTACAATGAGCAGTTCTTC. It codes for CASSPQGAGLYNEQFF.

The table lists this clonotype with many counts. CDR3 bases: TGTGCCAGCAGCTCCCAGGGCATGAACACCGGGGAGCTGTTTTTT. It codes for CASSSQGMNTGELFF. The rearrangement links TRBV11-2 to TRBJ2-2; tentative D call: TRBD1 (5 bases). Trimming took off 4 bases at V and 1 base at J, with 10 bases between the two ends. CDR1 is SGHAT, CDR2 FQNNGV, per germline. This CDR3 contains 15 residues. Looking up the rest from reference TRBV11-2 and TRBJ2-2 gives the full variable domain: EAGVAQSPRYKIIEKRQSVAFWCNPISGHATLYWYQQILGQGPKLLIQFQNNGVVDDSQLPKDRFSAERLKGVDSTLKIQPAKLEDSAVYLCASSSQGMNTGELFFGEGSRLTVL.

The sample holds many counts of this clonotype. CDR3 in DNA: TGCAGTGCCCCCCCCAGGCCCGGGAGGGGAACTGAAGCTTTCTTT. This encodes CSAPPRPGRGTEAFF. V gene TRBV20-1 combines with J gene TRBJ1-1; D might be TRBD1 (5 bases). This CDR3 comprises 15 residues. Trimming removed 6 bases from V and 5 bases from J, with 22 bases in between. Germline V gives CDR1 DFQATT, CDR2 SNEGSKA (reference sequence).

This clonotype has ten or more counts. The chain has TRBV6-1 and TRBJ1-5; D is ambiguous. The CDR3 loop spans 13 amino acids. Deletions cut 7 bases from V and 0 bases from J, with 7 bases between. Germline-derived CDR1 and CDR2 are MNHNS and SASEGT. In DNA, the CDR3 is TGTGCCAGCACGTGGGGTAGCAATCAGCCCCAGCATTTT. Protein product: CASTWGSNQPQHF.

This clonotype has at least ten counts. The rearrangement uses TRBV15 and TRBJ1-4; D remains ambiguous. CDR1 is LNHNV, CDR2 YYDKDF, per germline (reference sequence). The CDR3 runs 15 residues. With 0 bases removed from V and 0 bases from J, the gap between germline ends came to 5 bases. CDR3 loop: CATSREATTNEKLFF. The CDR3 DNA follows: TGTGCCACCAGCAGAGAGGCTACAACTAATGAAAAACTGTTTTTT.

In this sample, this clonotype turned up many times. This sequence joins TRBV19 and TRBJ2-5, with 11 bases that match TRBD2. The V gene's germline CDR1 is LNHDA and CDR2 SQIVND (reference sequence). The CDR3 has 15 residues. The junction had 5 bases not matched to a gene; V was cut back by 4 bases and J by 4 bases. The CDR3 loop is CASSTGTSGPETQYF. CDR3 sequence (DNA): TGTGCCAGTAGTACCGGGACTAGCGGCCCAGAGACCCAGTACTTC.

This clonotype was recorded at least ten times. This CDR3 reads CSAGNHYRTGEQYF. The CDR3 nucleotides read TGCAGTGCTGGAAACCATTACAGAACGGGGGAGCAGTACTTC. J is TRBJ2-7 and V is TRBV20-1; possible D gene TRBD2, 5 bases. V lost 5 bases to trimming and J lost 7 bases, with 21 bases between them. The CDR3 totals 14 residues. CDR1 is DFQATT and CDR2 is SNEGSKA in the germline V gene (reference sequence).

This clonotype occurred many times. The chain is built from TRBV6-2 or TRBV6-3 and TRBJ1-5; D perhaps matches TRBD1 (5 bases). V shed 6 bases and J shed 4 bases, with 19 bases lying between them. This CDR3 has 16 residues. Germline loops: CDR1 MNHEY, CDR2 SVGEGT. DNA for the CDR3: TGTGCCAGCAGGACCGCAGGGCAGGGAGGGAATCAGCCCCAGCATTTT. Translated, it gives CASRTAGQGGNQPQHF.

A note on this clonotype: One end of the junction varies from germline; a read error may be responsible. The chain carries TRBV7-9 and TRBJ1-4, with D unclear. The CDR3 covers 13 residues. Germline CDR1 is SEHNR and CDR2 is FQNEAQ (reference sequence). The CDR3 DNA reads as TGTGCCAGCAGCCCGGATGTTAATGAAAAACTGTCTTTT. Residues: CASSPDVNEKLSF.

In this sample, this clonotype turned up a few times. This chain joins TRBV10-3 and TRBJ1-3; D possibly corresponds to TRBD1 (5 bases). The germline V gene encodes CDR1 ENHRY and CDR2 SYGVKD. Trimming took 3 bases from V and 1 from J, leaving 7 bases between them. CDR3 length: 14 residues. CDR3 in DNA: TGTGCCATCAGTGAAAGACAGTCTGGAAACACCATATATTTT. Protein: CAISERQSGNTIYF.

The chain is built from TRBV28 and TRBJ2-7; 11 nucleotides match TRBD1. This CDR3 is 19 amino acids long. The germline V gene encodes CDR1 MDHEN and CDR2 SYDVKM. Trimming at V came to 4 bases and at J to 0 bases, leaving 14 bases not matched to a gene. The CDR3 region has the DNA TGTGCCAGCAGTTCATCCTGGACAGGGGGCGGTAGGAGCTCCTACGAGCAGTACTTC. It translates to CASSSSWTGGGRSSYEQYF.

This clonotype was observed at least ten times. The chain links TRBV7-9 to TRBJ1-4; tentatively, D is TRBD1 (5 bases). Trimming removed 3 bases from V and 10 bases from J, with 6 bases in between. This CDR3 is 11 amino acids long. Germline V gene data show CDR1 as SEHNR and CDR2 as FQNEAQ (reference sequence). For the CDR3, the DNA is TGTGCCAGCAGCTTCGACAGAAAACTGTTTTTT. This gives the protein CASSFDRKLFF.

Ten or more counts support this clonotype. The chain joins TRBV6-5 to TRBJ2-5, with 10 nucleotides matching TRBD1. V gave up 4 bases and J gave up 4 bases; unmatched junction bases: 6. Germline loops: CDR1 MNHEY, CDR2 SVGAGI. This CDR3 is 15 amino acids long. CDR3: CASSWGTGATETQYF. CDR3 sequence (DNA): TGTGCCAGCAGTTGGGGGACAGGGGCGACAGAGACCCAGTACTTC.

This clonotype was counted many times. In DNA, the CDR3 is TGTGCCAGCAGCGATAGCGGGGTCAGGGCAGATACGCAGTATTTT. This translates into CASSDSGVRADTQYF. V and J are TRBV9 and TRBJ2-3; TRBD2 matches at 8 bases. The V segment lost 3 bases and the J segment 4 bases; nucleotides outside the gene matches: 7. The length of the CDR3 is 15 residues. Germline V gene sequence: CDR1 SGDLS, CDR2 YYNGEE.

This clonotype was seen repeatedly, ten times or more. This sequence joins TRBV30 and TRBJ2-7, with 7 bases aligning to TRBD2. After removal of 5 bases from V and 6 bases from J, the junction contained 7 bases not matched to a gene. Germline CDR1 reads GTSNPN; CDR2 reads SVGIG (reference sequence). This CDR3 region has 12 residues. The chain's CDR3 is CAWGGRVGEQYF. The CDR3 region has the DNA TGTGCCTGGGGGGGGAGGGTCGGCGAGCAGTACTTC.

This clonotype occurred many times. The chain carries TRBV20-1 and TRBJ2-3, with 9 bases aligning to TRBD1. Per the germline V gene, CDR1 is DFQATT and CDR2 is SNEGSKA (reference sequence). The CDR3 runs to 15 residues. J gave up 3 bases and V 4 bases, and 8 bases lay outside the gene matches. In nucleotides, the CDR3 is TGCAGTGCTATTCTCGGACAGGGGAGGACAGATACGCAGTATTTT. Its protein is CSAILGQGRTDTQYF.

This clonotype is categorized as medium-sized. The rearrangement uses TRBV27 and TRBJ1-5; D possibly corresponds to TRBD1 (6 bases). Germline assignment: CDR1 MNHEY and CDR2 SMNVEV (reference sequence). This CDR3 is built from 17 residues. Trimming cost V 7 bases and J 0 bases, with 19 bases left between them. CDR3 nucleotide sequence: TGTGCCAGCACCCCCCGGGGGGGCCTATATAGCAATCAGCCCCAGCATTTT. Its translation: CASTPRGGLYSNQPQHF.

V usage is TRBV29-1 and J usage is TRBJ2-1, with D hard to call. CDR3 length equals 14 residues. Trimming shortened V by 4 bases and J by 7 bases, and 17 bases separated the two germline ends. Germline loops: CDR1 SQVTM, CDR2 ANQGSEA. CDR3 bases: TGCAGCGTTGTGTGTGCCTCCGGTCGGAATGAGCAGTTCTTC. Translation: CSVVCASGRNEQFF.

Ten or more counts support this clonotype. The chain couples TRBV3-1 to TRBJ1-6; perhaps TRBD1 as D (5 bases). Between the trimmed V and J ends, which lost 8 bases and 7 bases, there was a span of 12 bases. In germline, CDR1 is LGHDT, CDR2 YNNKEL (reference sequence). The CDR3 totals 13 residues. The CDR3 DNA reads TGTGCCAGCTCCCAAGGGGAGAATTCACCCCTCCACTTT. Encoded protein: CASSQGENSPLHF.

This clonotype was seen at least ten times. The V gene is TRBV7-9, the J gene TRBJ1-4, with 9 bases lining up with TRBD1. This CDR3 is 18 amino acids long. CDR1 SEHNR and CDR2 FQNEAQ come from the germline V gene (reference sequence). The V segment lost 1 base and the J segment 8 bases; nucleotides outside the gene matches: 14. In DNA form, the CDR3 reads TGTGCCAGCAGCTTAGGAGGGACAGGGAGGAGATTGGACGAAAAACTGTTTTTT. Amino acids: CASSLGGTGRRLDEKLFF.

The table lists this clonotype with many counts. The J gene is TRBJ1-2, the V gene TRBV30; D gene ambiguous. In germline, CDR1 is GTSNPN, CDR2 SVGIG (reference sequence). This CDR3 has 14 residues. V was clipped by 1 base and J by 1 base, with 10 bases between them. CDR3 residues: CAWSGEVLNYGYTF. DNA of the CDR3: TGTGCCTGGAGTGGTGAGGTCCTTAACTATGGCTACACCTTC.

Worth noting for this clonotype: This may come from a read error, since a much larger clone is one base off. The chain is built from TRBV5-6 and TRBJ1-2; D is uncertain. The CDR3 totals 12 residues. Looked up from germline, CDR1 is SGHDT and CDR2 is YYEEEE. The CDR3 sequence is CASSPKEVGHTF. CDR3 nucleotide sequence: TGTGCCAGCAGCCCTAAAGAGGTTGGCCACACCTTC.

Of note for this clonotype: This likely came from a read error, as a far larger clone is one base away. The rearrangement joins TRBV6-2 or TRBV6-3 to TRBJ1-5, with D possibly matching TRBD1 (6 bases). The CDR3 is made up of 15 amino acids. Germline loops: CDR1 MNHEY, CDR2 SVGEGT. Trimming removed 6 bases at V and 6 bases at J, with 18 bases between. The CDR3 reads CASRPGTRGGQPQHF. For the CDR3, the DNA is TGTGCCAGCAGACCCGGGACACGGGGCGGTCAGCCCCAGCATTTT.

This clonotype was recorded many times. This rearrangement joins TRBV5-1 to TRBJ2-3; D gene ambiguous. This CDR3 region has 13 residues. Trimming pared 0 bases from V and 7 bases from J, leaving 9 bases between. Germline V gene data show CDR1 as SGHRS and CDR2 as YFSETQ. The CDR3 protein is CASSLALENTQYF. CDR3 sequence (DNA): TGCGCCAGCAGCTTGGCCTTAGAGAATACGCAGTATTTT.

The sample holds a few counts of this clonotype. This rearrangement joins TRBV18 to TRBJ1-1; perhaps TRBD1 as D (6 bases). The CDR3 runs 14 residues. The V gene lost 3 bases and the J gene lost 1 base, with 9 bases spanning the gap. Germline lookup yields CDR1 KGHSH and CDR2 LQKENI. CDR3 sequence reads: CASSPRTANTEAFF. The CDR3, as DNA: TGTGCCAGCTCACCCCGGACAGCGAACACTGAAGCTTTCTTT.

This clonotype was observed at least ten times. This chain links TRBV5-1 with TRBJ2-1, with 15 bases aligning to TRBD2. Germline trimming cut 9 bases from V and 4 bases from J; bases unmatched to any gene: 11. CDR3 size: 17 residues. Germline V gene sequence: CDR1 SGHRS, CDR2 YFSETQ. CDR3 in amino acids: CATRSGTSGGQYNEQFF. CDR3 coding DNA: TGCGCCACCCGATCCGGGACTAGCGGGGGGCAGTACAATGAGCAGTTCTTC.